Shown below are 20 T cell receptor beta chains from a single sample sequenced in a study of blood T cell repertoires in COVID-19. Some clones are missing from TCRdb's copy, which holds only in-frame ones; the method was immunoSEQ multiplex PCR. The table records about 140,000 clones, 75% to 90% of them present only once. Sequenced: peripheral blood. The source of these receptors is a man aged 45-65 years who had recovered from COVID-19.

The rearrangement uses TRBV7-8 and TRBJ1-4; TRBD1 matches 9 bases. CDR1 and CDR2 from the germline V gene are SGHVS and FQNEAQ. The V and J ends lost 6 bases and 6 bases, in that order; junction bases with no gene match: 5. This CDR3 is 14 amino acids long. CDR3 bases: TGTGCCAGCAGTGCAGACAGGGGGGATGAAAAACTGTTTTTT. Protein: CASSADRGDEKLFF.

The J gene is TRBJ2-7, the V gene TRBV9; the D is unclear. Germline CDR1 SGDLS, CDR2 YYNGEE. CDR3 length: 13 residues. Trimming pared 0 bases from V and 2 bases from J, leaving 6 bases between. CDR3 sequence (DNA): TGTGCCAGCAGCGTAGGGCCAACCTACGAGCAGTACTTC. Translated, it gives CASSVGPTYEQYF.

This sequence joins TRBV7-2 and TRBJ2-5, with 11 nucleotides matching TRBD1. Per the germline V gene, CDR1 is SGHTA and CDR2 is FQGNSA. The CDR3 extends over 16 amino acids. Trimming cost V 4 bases and J 4 bases; bases outside gene matches: 8. The CDR3 reads CASSSRRTGGAETQYF. The DNA for the CDR3 is TGTGCCAGCAGCTCGCGGAGGACAGGGGGCGCAGAGACCCAGTACTTC.

This clone was recorded only once. J is TRBJ1-5 and V is TRBV19, with a weak D call TRBD1 (6 bases). This CDR3 comprises 15 residues. Germline V gene lookup returns CDR1 LNHDA and CDR2 SQIVND (reference sequence). V lost 1 base, J lost 4 bases, and 11 bases lay in between. The DNA for the CDR3 is TGTGCCAGTAGTATAGTAATCGGGACAAATCAGCCCCAGCATTTT. Protein product: CASSIVIGTNQPQHF.

The rearrangement joins TRBV5-6 to TRBJ1-1; no definite D call. CDR3 size: 15 residues. Germline CDR1 SGHDT, CDR2 YYEEEE. Trimming removed 1 base at V and 1 base at J, with 11 bases between. The CDR3 spells CASSLIWAGNTEAFF. DNA of the CDR3: TGTGCCAGCAGCTTGATTTGGGCGGGGAACACTGAAGCTTTCTTT.

The chain combines TRBV30 with TRBJ1-2, with D perhaps matching TRBD1 (6 bases). CDR3 size: 12 residues. Germline assignment: CDR1 GTSNPN and CDR2 SVGIG (reference sequence). Trimming took 2 bases from V and 7 from J, leaving 11 bases between them. In DNA, the CDR3 is TGTGCCTGGAGTCAGGGGCTCGGTGGCTACACCTTC. The encoded protein is CAWSQGLGGYTF.

This rearrangement joins TRBV7-2 to TRBJ2-7; unclear D gene. V shed 1 base and J shed 3 bases, with 10 bases lying between them. The CDR3 has 14 amino acids. Germline CDR1 and CDR2: SGHTA and FQGNSA. The CDR3 is CASSLGSPGYEQYF. The CDR3, as DNA: TGTGCCAGCAGCTTAGGCTCCCCCGGCTACGAGCAGTACTTC.

This chain links TRBV5-1 with TRBJ2-7, with 7 bases matching TRBD1. This CDR3 is 16 amino acids long. J gave up 4 bases and V 0 bases, and 10 bases lay outside the gene matches. Per the germline V gene, CDR1 is SGHRS and CDR2 is YFSETQ. The CDR3 DNA sequence: TGCGCCAGCAGCTTGGCCGACGAGGGGGCGCGGTACGAGCAGTACTTC. Translation: CASSLADEGARYEQYF.

The J gene is TRBJ2-3, the V gene TRBV19; the match to TRBD2 covers 11 bases. The trim removed 3 bases at V and 2 bases at J, leaving 7 bases unmatched. CDR3 size: 17 residues. Germline V lookup: CDR1 LNHDA, CDR2 SQIVND (reference sequence). The CDR3 DNA reads TGTGCCAGTAGTATCGGCCTAGCGGGGGGACCCACAGATACGCAGTATTTT. Amino acids: CASSIGLAGGPTDTQYF.

This rearrangement joins TRBV11-2 to TRBJ2-3, with 9 nucleotides matching TRBD2. Germline-derived CDR1 and CDR2 are SGHAT and FQNNGV. The trim removed 5 bases at V and 4 bases at J, leaving 10 bases unmatched. This CDR3 spans 16 amino acids. The CDR3 sequence is CASSPRGGRPPDTQYF. The CDR3 DNA is TGTGCCAGCAGCCCGCGGGGGGGCCGACCGCCAGATACGCAGTATTTT.

The count of this clone is one. The rearrangement links TRBV5-8 to TRBJ2-2; possible D gene TRBD2, 6 bases. Germline V lookup: CDR1 SGHTS, CDR2 YDEGEE. Trimming took 1 base from V and 2 from J, leaving 15 bases between them. The CDR3 sequence is 17 residues long. CDR3 loop: CASSLIGRRGNTGELFF. DNA for the CDR3: TGTGCCAGCAGCTTGATCGGTAGGAGGGGAAACACCGGGGAGCTGTTTTTT.

The table lists this clone with a few counts. This chain joins TRBV29-1 and TRBJ1-5, with D perhaps matching TRBD1 (6 bases). This CDR3 spans 15 amino acids. Looked up from germline, CDR1 is SQVTM and CDR2 is ANQGSEA. Trimming removed 4 bases at V and 0 bases at J, with 13 bases between. This CDR3 is CSVGETGDSNQPQHF. CDR3 bases: TGCAGCGTTGGGGAGACAGGAGATAGCAATCAGCCCCAGCATTTT. The whole variable domain, remainder taken from reference TRBV29-1 and TRBJ1-5, is SAVISQKPSRDICQRGTSLTIQCQVDSQVTMMFWYRQQPGQSLTLIATANQGSEATYESGFVIDKFPISRPNLTFSTLTVSNMSPEDSSIYLCSVGETGDSNQPQHFGDGTRLSIL.

The chain joins TRBV4-2 to TRBJ1-1; D unclear. Germline assignment: CDR1 LGHNA and CDR2 YNFKEQ. This CDR3 region has 15 residues. Deletions cut 4 bases from V and 3 bases from J, with 15 bases between. CDR3 amino acids: CASSPRRNEDTEAFF. The CDR3 DNA sequence: TGTGCCAGCAGCCCGCGACGGAATGAGGACACTGAAGCTTTCTTT.

The V call is TRBV10-3, the J call TRBJ2-2; weak D call: TRBD2 (6 bases). Germline V gene sequence: CDR1 ENHRY, CDR2 SYGVKD. The CDR3 extends over 13 amino acids. The V end lost 5 bases, the J end lost 6 bases, and 10 bases lay between the germline ends. The CDR3 nucleotides are TGTGCCATCAGTCCCACGGGGGCCGGGGAGCTGTTTTTT. This sequence encodes CAISPTGAGELFF.

The gene calls are TRBV11-3 and TRBJ2-1; 9 bases agree with TRBD1. The V segment lost 1 base and the J segment 4 bases; nucleotides outside the gene matches: 5. Germline CDR1 SGHNT, CDR2 YENEEA. The CDR3 contains 16 residues. The CDR3: CASSLGGQGRYNEQFF. In DNA, the CDR3 is TGTGCCAGCAGCTTAGGAGGACAGGGGCGGTACAATGAGCAGTTCTTC.

V usage is TRBV27 and J usage is TRBJ1-2; D possibly corresponds to TRBD1 (6 bases). Per the germline V gene, CDR1 is MNHEY and CDR2 is SMNVEV (reference sequence). V was cut by 2 bases and J by 4 bases, with 14 bases left in between. The length of the CDR3 is 15 residues. Written as DNA, the CDR3 is TGTGCCAGCAGTTTAGCCGGACAGCCCGGCTATGGCTACACCTTC. Residues: CASSLAGQPGYGYTF.

The V gene is TRBV6-2 or TRBV6-3, the J gene TRBJ1-5; D is perhaps TRBD1 (6 bases). CDR3 length equals 15 residues. Germline V CDR1 and CDR2: MNHEY, SVGEGT. V was trimmed by 4 bases and J by 3 bases, leaving 13 bases between them. The CDR3: CASSFTGTHNQPQHF. The DNA of the CDR3 is TGTGCCAGCAGTTTCACCGGGACACACAATCAGCCCCAGCATTTT.

The genes are TRBV7-2 and TRBJ2-1, with 9 bases aligning to TRBD2. The CDR3 is 15 amino acids. CDR1 and CDR2 from the germline V gene are SGHTA and FQGNSA. Trimming cost V 5 bases and J 8 bases; bases outside gene matches: 10. The CDR3 is CASSANLAGSDEQFF. The CDR3 DNA reads as TGTGCCAGCAGCGCAAACCTAGCGGGGTCCGATGAGCAGTTCTTC. The variable domain in full, completed from reference TRBV7-2 and TRBJ2-1, reads GAGVSQSPSNKVTEKGKDVELRCDPISGHTALYWYRQSLGQGLEFLIYFQGNSAPDKSGLPSDRFSAERTGGSVSTLTIQRTQQEDSAVYLCASSANLAGSDEQFFGPGTRLTVL.

V usage is TRBV2 and J usage is TRBJ1-1, with 7 nucleotides matching TRBD1. CDR3 length: 14 residues. V shed 6 bases and J 4 bases; nucleotides not matched to a gene: 8. From germline, CDR1 is SNHLY and CDR2 FYNNEI. Written as DNA, the CDR3 is TGTGCCAGCAGATTCCAGGCAGGGGGCACTGAAGCTTTCTTT. Amino acid sequence: CASRFQAGGTEAFF.

The chain joins TRBV28 to TRBJ2-7, with a possible D match to TRBD2 (5 bases). This CDR3 is 12 amino acids long. Germline lookup yields CDR1 MDHEN and CDR2 SYDVKM. The V end was cut by 6 bases, the J end by 9 bases, with 15 bases between. CDR3 sequence reads: CASSPLASGQYF. CDR3 nucleotides: TGTGCCAGCAGCCCTCTAGCATCAGGGCAGTACTTC.